Each of the 5 T cell receptor beta chains below was sequenced from the same sample in a study of cytomegalovirus exposure and HLA in healthy donors. The PCR ran on 60 Vbeta and 13 Jbeta primers. Using immunoSEQ multiplex PCR, the repertoire was profiled, and TCRdb retains in-frame clones only, with some absent. Of more than 95,000 clones listed, about 81% are singletons. Sequenced material: PBMCs. These receptors came from a woman in her thirties in good health and CMV-seronegative.

The chain couples TRBV6-6 to TRBJ2-7, with TRBD2 identical over 11 bases. Trimming at V came to 0 bases and at J to 2 bases, leaving 3 bases not matched to a gene. Looked up from germline, CDR1 is MNHNY and CDR2 is SVGAGI (reference sequence). The CDR3 has 16 amino acids. CDR3 coding DNA: TGTGCCAGCAGTTACTCGAAGACTAGCGGGACCTACGAGCAGTACTTC. Its protein product is CASSYSKTSGTYEQYF.

This clone was found a few times. The chain links TRBV18 to TRBJ2-1, with 10 bases aligning to TRBD2. The CDR3 is made up of 14 amino acids. Germline V gives CDR1 KGHSH, CDR2 LQKENI. Trimming removed 3 bases from V and 8 bases from J; junction bases left unmatched: 4. In DNA form, the CDR3 reads TGTGCCAGCTCACCTCCTAGCGGGAGCGATGAGCAGTTCTTC. Encoded protein: CASSPPSGSDEQFF.

V and J are TRBV18 and TRBJ2-4; D might be TRBD2 (6 bases). The CDR3 has 16 residues. The ends were cut back, 3 bases at V and 1 base at J, with 13 bases in the middle. Looked up from germline, CDR1 is KGHSH and CDR2 is LQKENI. The CDR3 DNA reads as TGTGCCAGCTCACCCGCGGGACGGCCGGCCAAAAACATTCAGTACTTC. It yields the protein CASSPAGRPAKNIQYF.

The chain combines TRBV19 with TRBJ2-7; D is possibly TRBD1 (5 bases). This CDR3 has 13 amino acids. CDR1 is LNHDA, CDR2 SQIVND, per germline (reference sequence). Trimming shortened V by 5 bases and J by 5 bases, and 13 bases separated the two germline ends. CDR3 coding DNA: TGTGCCAGTAGTTTACCTCAGGGCCACGAGCAGTACTTC. Translation: CASSLPQGHEQYF.

The chain joins TRBV28 to TRBJ2-7; a possible D gene is TRBD1 (6 bases). The CDR3 runs to 13 residues. Germline CDR1 reads MDHEN; CDR2 reads SYDVKM. V was cut by 5 bases and J by 6 bases, with 14 bases left in between. Here the CDR3 reads CASSAKVGGEQYF. The CDR3 coding sequence is TGTGCCAGCAGTGCCAAAGTAGGGGGCGAGCAGTACTTC.